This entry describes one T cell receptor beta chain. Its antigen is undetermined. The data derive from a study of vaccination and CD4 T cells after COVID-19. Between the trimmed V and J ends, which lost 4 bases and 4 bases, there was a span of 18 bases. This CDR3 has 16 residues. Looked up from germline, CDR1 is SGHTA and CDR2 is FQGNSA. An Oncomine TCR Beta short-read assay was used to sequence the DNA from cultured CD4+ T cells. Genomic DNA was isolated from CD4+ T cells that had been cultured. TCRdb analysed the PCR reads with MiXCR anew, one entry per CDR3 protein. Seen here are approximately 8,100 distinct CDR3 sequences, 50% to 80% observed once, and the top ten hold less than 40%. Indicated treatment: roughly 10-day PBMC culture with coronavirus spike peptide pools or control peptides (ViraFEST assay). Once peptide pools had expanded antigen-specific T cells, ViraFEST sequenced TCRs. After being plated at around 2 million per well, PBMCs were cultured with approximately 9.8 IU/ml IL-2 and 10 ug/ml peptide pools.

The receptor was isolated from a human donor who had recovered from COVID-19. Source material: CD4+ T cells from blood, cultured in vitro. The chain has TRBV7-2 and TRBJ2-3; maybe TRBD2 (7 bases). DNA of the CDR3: TGTGCCAGCAGCTCCGGCCGAGGGGGGGCTGCAGATACGCAGTATTTT. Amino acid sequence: CASSSGRGGAADTQYF.